This T cell receptor (beta chain) was captured by sequencing in a study of blood T cell repertoires in COVID-19. On the study more broadly: COVID-19 samples collected from the United States, Italy and Spain covered acute and convalescent phases. PBMCs, B-cell-depleted T cells, or T cells were the source of the cDNA or gDNA that made up the material.

As processed by the authors: Amplification with reference gene primers provided the estimates of nucleated cell counts. TCRdb keeps only in-frame clones here, not all; method: immunoSEQ multiplex PCR. The V and J calls and clone size are taken from that table; D and trimming were inferred from the DNA. The repertoire holds about 100,000 clones, with approximately 85% as singletons. Germline CDR1 SGHAT, CDR2 FQNNGV. Losses at the gene ends were 5 bases for V and 1 base for J; bases not matched to a gene: 2. The CDR3 is 14 residues long. V and J are TRBV11-2 and TRBJ2-7; 10 bases align to TRBD2. The TCR was taken from a man aged 60 to 75 with acute or convalescent COVID-19. The sequenced material came from peripheral blood. DNA for the CDR3: TGTGCCAGCAGCACAGCGGGAGGGTCCTACGAGCAGTACTTC. Protein sequence: CASSTAGGSYEQYF. Together with reference TRBV11-2 and TRBJ2-7, the CDR3 gives the full variable domain: EAGVAQSPRYKIIEKRQSVAFWCNPISGHATLYWYQQILGQGPKLLIQFQNNGVVDDSQLPKDRFSAERLKGVDSTLKIQPAKLEDSAVYLCASSTAGGSYEQYFGPGTRLTVT.